The rows below give T cell receptor beta chains drawn from one sample of a study of blood T cell repertoires in COVID-19. Profiling relied on immunoSEQ multiplex PCR, and the TCRdb table lists in-frame clones only, not all of them. The sample has under 100,000 clones, over 80% seen once. The specimen sequenced was peripheral blood. These TCRs come from a human donor in a cohort sampled during active COVID-19. Both conserved end residues are part of each CDR3. A D gene is named only where the DNA matches it firmly. Only some rows state a clone size, as once, few, many or a class for expanded clones.

J gene	clone size	V gene	D gene	CDR3 DNA	CDR3 protein
TRBJ1-5	.	TRBV7-9	.	TGTGCCAGCAGCTCAGGCAATCAGCCCCAGCATTTT	CASSSGNQPQHF
TRBJ2-7	.	TRBV5-4	.	TGTGCCAGCAGCTTGTTCGGGGGGCGCCACGAGCAGTACTTC	CASSLFGGRHEQYF
TRBJ2-7	.	TRBV5-1	.	TGCGCCAGCAGCTTGGGGACTGTAACCTACGAGCAGTACTTC	CASSLGTVTYEQYF
TRBJ2-2	.	TRBV18	.	TGTGCCAGTTCTAGCCGCGGACTCTACTCGAACACCGGGGAGCTGTTTTTT	CASSSRGLYSNTGELFF
TRBJ1-1	.	TRBV7-2	.	TGTGCCAGCAGCTTCGGGGGGAACACTGAAGCTTTCTTT	CASSFGGNTEAFF
TRBJ2-7	.	TRBV18	.	TGTGCCAGCTCAGAAGACAGACGGTCCTACGAGCAGTACTTC	CASSEDRRSYEQYF
TRBJ1-2	.	TRBV4-2	.	TGTGCCAGCAGCCAAGACCCGCCGGGACTCGCTAACTATGGCTACACCTTC	CASSQDPPGLANYGYTF
TRBJ2-7	.	TRBV7-8	TRBD1	TGTGCCAGCAGCTTAGCGGGACAGACCTACGAGCAGTACTTC	CASSLAGQTYEQYF
TRBJ1-6	.	TRBV14	.	TGTGCCAGCAGCCAAGTCGCAAGAGAGGCCCTCCACTTT	CASSQVAREALHF
TRBJ1-1	.	TRBV14	.	TGTGCCAGCAGCCAAGCAGGGATGAACACTGAAGCTTTCTTT	CASSQAGMNTEAFF
TRBJ1-1	.	TRBV7-3	TRBD1	TGTGCCAGCAGCACAGGGACAGGCTATGGTTCTGAAGCTTTCTTT	CASSTGTGYGSEAFF
TRBJ2-7	few	TRBV7-2	TRBD2	TGTGCCAGCAGCTTACTAGCGGAGTCCTACGAGCAGTACTTC	CASSLLAESYEQYF
TRBJ2-1	.	TRBV19	TRBD2	TGTGCCAGTTCGGACCGACTAGCGGGGGGGGATGAGCAGTTCTTC	CASSDRLAGGDEQFF
TRBJ1-5	.	TRBV6-4	.	TGTGCCAGCAGTTCCCTCGGGCCCCAGCATTTT	CASSSLGPQHF
TRBJ2-7	.	TRBV9	.	TGTGCCAGCAGCTCCTCGGGAAGCGGCTTCTACGAGCAGTACTTC	CASSSSGSGFYEQYF
TRBJ1-2	once	TRBV6-5	TRBD1	TGTGCCAGCAGACTATTGGGGACAGGGGATGGCTACACCTTC	CASRLLGTGDGYTF
TRBJ2-7	.	TRBV5-4	TRBD2	TGTGCCAGCAGCTTGGGGACTAGCGGGGGAACCTACGAGCAGTACTTC	CASSLGTSGGTYEQYF
TRBJ2-6	.	TRBV28	.	TGTGCCAGCAGTTTAAGGGGTTCTGGGGCCAACGTCCTGACTTTC	CASSLRGSGANVLTF
TRBJ1-1	.	TRBV7-9	.	TGTGCCAGCAGCTTAGTGGGTCCGGGGGAGGGAACTGAAGCTTTCTTT	CASSLVGPGEGTEAFF
TRBJ2-7	once	TRBV19	.	TGTGCCAGTAAGGGCGTGGGGGCCCTAAGGGAGGGAGGGCGCTACGAGCAGTACTTC	CASKGVGALREGGRYEQYF
TRBJ1-5	.	TRBV7-9	.	TGTGCCAGCAGCTTAAGTGGAGGCCCCAATCAGCCCCAGCATTTT	CASSLSGGPNQPQHF
TRBJ2-7	.	TRBV5-3	.	TGTGCCAGAAGCCGGGGGACCCCAAAGCGCCTGATCCACGAGCAGTACTTC	CARSRGTPKRLIHEQYF
TRBJ2-1	.	TRBV7-9	TRBD2	TGTGCCAGCAGCTCGAAGACTAGCGGGAGGGCCACTGAGCAGTTCTTC	CASSSKTSGRATEQFF
TRBJ1-1	.	TRBV10-3	TRBD1	TGTGCCATCAATGGACAGGGTTCAGGGAACACTGAAGCTTTCTTT	CAINGQGSGNTEAFF
TRBJ1-5	once	TRBV9	.	TGTGCCAGCAGCTCCACAGGTTTTAGCAATCAGCCCCAGCATTTT	CASSSTGFSNQPQHF
TRBJ2-1	.	TRBV11-2	.	TGTGCCAGCAGCTTACCGGGATCCTACAATGAGCAGTTCTTC	CASSLPGSYNEQFF
TRBJ2-1	.	TRBV27	TRBD1	TGTGCCAGCAGCCCCCTGACAGGGTACAATGAGCAGTTCTTC	CASSPLTGYNEQFF
TRBJ2-7	once	TRBV27	.	TGTGCCAGCAGTCGTAAATCGGTAGTCTACGAGCAGTACTTC	CASSRKSVVYEQYF
TRBJ1-4	.	TRBV30	.	TGTGCCTGGACAGGGGTAACTAATGAAAAACTGTTTTTT	CAWTGVTNEKLFF
TRBJ1-2	.	TRBV11-3	.	TGTGCCAGCAGCGCGGGACGGAACTATGGCTACACCTTC	CASSAGRNYGYTF
TRBJ1-2	.	TRBV2	.	TGTGCCAGCACTGATGCAGCTAACTATGGCTACACCTTC	CASTDAANYGYTF
TRBJ2-2	.	TRBV23-1	.	TGCGCCAGCAGTCAAACCCCCCGACTGGAAACCGGGGAGCTGTTTTTT	CASSQTPRLETGELFF
TRBJ2-5	.	TRBV19	.	TGTGCCAGTAGTATACAGAGGGCGGGGGAGACCCAGTACTTC	CASSIQRAGETQYF
TRBJ2-2	.	TRBV5-1	TRBD2	TGCGCCAGCAGCTTGGCCTCGGGACTACGCGGGGAGCTGTTTTTT	CASSLASGLRGELFF
TRBJ2-7	once	TRBV7-3	TRBD2	TGTGCCAGCAGCTTAGGCGGGGGGGCACGGGCCTACGAGCAGTACTTC	CASSLGGGARAYEQYF
TRBJ2-7	.	TRBV27	TRBD1	TGTGCCAGCAGTTCCTGGACAGGGGGTTCCTACGAGCAGTACTTC	CASSSWTGGSYEQYF
TRBJ2-7	.	TRBV6-5	.	TGTGCCAGCACCTACGACAGCTACGAGCAGTACTTC	CASTYDSYEQYF
TRBJ2-7	.	TRBV19	TRBD2	TGTGCCAGTAGTATGTTTGGCGGGAGAAACGAGCAGTACTTC	CASSMFGGRNEQYF
TRBJ1-1	.	TRBV28	.	TGTGCCAGCAGTTTGGGAACAGGGCGGGTCACTGAAGCTTTCTTT	CASSLGTGRVTEAFF
TRBJ1-1	.	TRBV6-6	TRBD1	TGTGCCAGCATCCCTTGGACAGGAGTGGAGACTGAAGCTTTCTTT	CASIPWTGVETEAFF
TRBJ2-7	.	TRBV5-4	.	TGTGCCAGCAGCCCCATGGGAGCGGGCCTCTACGAGCAGTACTTC	CASSPMGAGLYEQYF
TRBJ2-1	.	TRBV5-1	.	TGCGCCAGCAGCGATACGGGTGAGCAGTTCTTC	CASSDTGEQFF
TRBJ2-7	.	TRBV6-5	.	TGTGCCAGCAGCCTCGCTCCGGTAAGAGGCTACGAGCAGTACTTC	CASSLAPVRGYEQYF
TRBJ2-1	.	TRBV5-1	TRBD2	TGCGCCAGCAGCTTGAGCGGGGGGTCTAACAATGAGCAGTTCTTC	CASSLSGGSNNEQFF
TRBJ1-1	.	TRBV5-6	TRBD1	TGTGCCAGCAGCAGAAGGGGGCTGGACACTGAAGCTTTCTTT	CASSRRGLDTEAFF